This TCR beta chain was profiled in a study of T cells after posttransplantation cyclophosphamide. Regarding the study as a whole: Later blood repertoires were often dominated by clones from the donor CD8+ memory compartment. After PTCy, TRB diversity resembled that of CNI/methotrexate controls.

The assay was immunoSEQ multiplex PCR, and TCRdb's table has in-frame clones only and misses some. The profile covers over 15,000 clones, none occurring a single time. This clone was counted ten times or more. The antigen is not known. Trimming cost V 5 bases and J 0 bases; bases outside gene matches: 5. Germline values: CDR1 MNHEY, CDR2 SMNVEV (reference sequence). The CDR3 length is 15 residues. A marrow graft followed busulfan-fludarabine conditioning, with cyclophosphamide on days +3 and +4. The sample in question was PBMCs, obtained after allogeneic stem cell transplant with posttransplant cyclophosphamide. V and J are TRBV27 and TRBJ1-1; TRBD1 matches 8 bases. The sequence came from a female patient aged 25-40 years who received an allogeneic stem cell transplant from a related donor, was CMV-positive, and had no GVHD. Some of the T cells may derive from the graft donor. The CDR3 here is CASSLTGGLNTEAFF. The CDR3 region has the DNA TGTGCCAGCAGTCTCACAGGGGGGCTGAACACTGAAGCTTTCTTT.